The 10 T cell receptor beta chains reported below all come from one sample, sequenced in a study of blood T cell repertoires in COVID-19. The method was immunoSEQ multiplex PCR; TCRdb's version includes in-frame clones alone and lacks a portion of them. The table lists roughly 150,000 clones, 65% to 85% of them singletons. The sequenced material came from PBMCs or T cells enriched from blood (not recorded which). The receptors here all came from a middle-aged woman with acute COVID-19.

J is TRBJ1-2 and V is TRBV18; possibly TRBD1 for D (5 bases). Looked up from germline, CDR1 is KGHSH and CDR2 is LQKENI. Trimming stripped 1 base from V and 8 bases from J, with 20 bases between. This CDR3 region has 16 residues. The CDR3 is CASSPLEVATGAGYTF. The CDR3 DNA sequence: TGTGCCAGCTCACCACTTGAGGTCGCTACAGGTGCCGGCTACACCTTC.

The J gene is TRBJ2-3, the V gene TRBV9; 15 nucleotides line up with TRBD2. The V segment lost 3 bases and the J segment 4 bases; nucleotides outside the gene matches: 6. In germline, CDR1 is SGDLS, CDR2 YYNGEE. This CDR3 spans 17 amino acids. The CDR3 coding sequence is TGTGCCAGCAGCGGATGGGGACTAGCGGGAGGATCAGATACGCAGTATTTT. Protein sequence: CASSGWGLAGGSDTQYF.

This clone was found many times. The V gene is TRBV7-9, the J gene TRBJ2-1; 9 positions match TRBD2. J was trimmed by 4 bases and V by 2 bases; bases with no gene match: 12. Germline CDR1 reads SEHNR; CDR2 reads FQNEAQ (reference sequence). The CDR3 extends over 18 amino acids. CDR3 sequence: CASSLPLRLAGFYNEQFF. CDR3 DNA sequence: TGTGCCAGCAGCTTACCCCTCCGGCTAGCGGGATTTTACAATGAGCAGTTCTTC.

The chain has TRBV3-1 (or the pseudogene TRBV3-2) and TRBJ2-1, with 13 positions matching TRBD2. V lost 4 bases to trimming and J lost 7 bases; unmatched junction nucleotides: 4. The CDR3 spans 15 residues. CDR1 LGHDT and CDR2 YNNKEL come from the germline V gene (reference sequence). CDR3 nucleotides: TGTGCCAGCAGCCCGGGACTAGCGGGAAATAATGAGCAGTTCTTC. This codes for CASSPGLAGNNEQFF.

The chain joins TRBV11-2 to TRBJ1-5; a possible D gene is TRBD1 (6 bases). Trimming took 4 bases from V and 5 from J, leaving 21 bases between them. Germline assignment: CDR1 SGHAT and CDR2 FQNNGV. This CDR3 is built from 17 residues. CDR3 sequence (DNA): TGTGCCAGCAGCTCTCCGGCCACGGGACAAGGCTATCAGCCCCAGCATTTT. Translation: CASSSPATGQGYQPQHF.

The CDR3 DNA reads as TGTGCCAGCAGCTTACAGGACAATGAGCAGTTCTTC. The encoded protein is CASSLQDNEQFF. This chain links TRBV5-6 with TRBJ2-1; TRBD1 might be the D (5 bases). V was pared by 2 bases and J by 5 bases, with 5 bases between. The CDR3 spans 12 residues. Germline assignment: CDR1 SGHDT and CDR2 YYEEEE.

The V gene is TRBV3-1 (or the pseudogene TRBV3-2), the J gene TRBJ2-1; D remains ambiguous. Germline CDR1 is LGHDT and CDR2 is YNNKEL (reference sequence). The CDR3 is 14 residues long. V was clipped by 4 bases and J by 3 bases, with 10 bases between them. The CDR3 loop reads CASSPQAIYNEQFF. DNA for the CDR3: TGTGCCAGCAGCCCCCAAGCAATCTACAATGAGCAGTTCTTC.

CDR3 loop: CATSRTSGNNEQFF. As DNA, the CDR3 is TGTGCCACCAGTAGGACTAGCGGGAACAATGAGCAGTTCTTC. The chain joins TRBV24-1 to TRBJ2-1, with 12 nucleotides matching TRBD2. Per the germline V gene, CDR1 is KGHDR and CDR2 is SFDVKD. The ends lost 6 bases at V and 5 bases at J; junction bases unmatched: 1. The CDR3 extends over 14 amino acids.

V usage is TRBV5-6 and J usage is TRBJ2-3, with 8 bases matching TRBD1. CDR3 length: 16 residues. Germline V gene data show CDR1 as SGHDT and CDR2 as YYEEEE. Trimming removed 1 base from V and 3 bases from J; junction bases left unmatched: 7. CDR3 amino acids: CASSLRTGKGTDTQYF. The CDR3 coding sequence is TGTGCCAGCAGCTTGCGGACAGGGAAAGGAACAGATACGCAGTATTTT.

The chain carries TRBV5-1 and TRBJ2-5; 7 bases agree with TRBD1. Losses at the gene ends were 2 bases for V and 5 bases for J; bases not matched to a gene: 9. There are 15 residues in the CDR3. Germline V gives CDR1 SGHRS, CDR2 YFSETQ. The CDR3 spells CASSLSDRAYETQYF. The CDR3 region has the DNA TGCGCCAGCAGCTTATCCGACAGGGCATACGAGACCCAGTACTTC.